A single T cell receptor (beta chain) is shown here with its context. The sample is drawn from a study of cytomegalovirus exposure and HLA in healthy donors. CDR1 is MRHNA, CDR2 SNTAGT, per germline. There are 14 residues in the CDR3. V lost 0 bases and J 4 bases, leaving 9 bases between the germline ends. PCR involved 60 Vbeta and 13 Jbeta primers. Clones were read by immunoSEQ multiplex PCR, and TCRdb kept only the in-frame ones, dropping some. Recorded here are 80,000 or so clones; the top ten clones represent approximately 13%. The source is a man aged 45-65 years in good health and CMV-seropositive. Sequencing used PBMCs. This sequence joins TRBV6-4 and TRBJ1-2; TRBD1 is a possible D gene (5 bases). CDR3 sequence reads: CASSDSRGSYGYTF. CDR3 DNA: TGTGCCAGCAGTGACTCAAGGGGCAGCTATGGCTACACCTTC.